The present TCR beta chain was sequenced within a study of human T cells and chemical hapten exposure. Study summary: Weekly administration of diphenylcyclopropenone to the scalp of patients continued throughout the roughly 25-week study.

The ends were cut back, 5 bases at V and 6 bases at J, with 12 bases in the middle. The CDR3 runs 13 residues. Germline loops: CDR1 SGHTA, CDR2 FQGNSA. Unique molecular identifiers were affixed to discrete cDNA molecules within the library. Via MiXCR, TCRdb re-called the RACE reads, giving one row per CDR3 protein. The sample has about 250,000 distinct CDR3 sequences; about 7.7% are singletons. As for time point: pre-sensitization, week 0. The treatment denotes: therapeutic diphenylcyclopropenone sensitization with weekly scalp DPC. Unfractionated whole blood served as the source for total RNA extraction.

Sequencing was performed on whole blood, taken in connection with sensitization to the hapten diphenylcyclopropenone (DPC). The rearrangement joins TRBV7-2 to TRBJ2-3; D is possibly TRBD2 (5 bases). This clonotype was obtained from a man aged 18 to 29 with alopecia areata. Some clones in this sample may be carry-over from other donors' samples. For the CDR3, the DNA is TGTGCCAGCAGCCCAGCGGACGCGGATACGCAGTATTTT. It codes for CASSPADADTQYF. The full variable domain, its missing parts supplied by reference TRBV7-2 and TRBJ2-3, is GAGVSQSPSNKVTEKGKDVELRCDPISGHTALYWYRQSLGQGLEFLIYFQGNSAPDKSGLPSDRFSAERTGGSVSTLTIQRTQQEDSAVYLCASSPADADTQYFGPGTRLTVL.